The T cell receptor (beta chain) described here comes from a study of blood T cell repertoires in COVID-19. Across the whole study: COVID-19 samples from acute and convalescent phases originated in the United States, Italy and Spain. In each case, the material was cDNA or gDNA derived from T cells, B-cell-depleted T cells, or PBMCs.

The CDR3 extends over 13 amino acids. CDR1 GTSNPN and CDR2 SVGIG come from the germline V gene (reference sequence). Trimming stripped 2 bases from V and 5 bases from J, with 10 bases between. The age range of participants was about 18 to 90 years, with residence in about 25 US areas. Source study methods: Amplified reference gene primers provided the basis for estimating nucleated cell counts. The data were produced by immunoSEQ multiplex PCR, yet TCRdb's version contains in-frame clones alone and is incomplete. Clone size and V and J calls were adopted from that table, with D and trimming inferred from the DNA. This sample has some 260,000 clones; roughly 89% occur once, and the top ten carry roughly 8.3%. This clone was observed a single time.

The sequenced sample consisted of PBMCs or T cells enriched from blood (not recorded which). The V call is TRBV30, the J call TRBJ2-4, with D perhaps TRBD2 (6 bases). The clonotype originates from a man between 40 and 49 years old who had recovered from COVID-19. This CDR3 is CAWSRGFENIQYF. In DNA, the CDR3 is TGTGCCTGGAGTCGGGGGTTCGAAAACATTCAGTACTTC.